This T cell receptor (beta chain) appears in the sequencing data of a study of T cell changes during pregnancy in multiple sclerosis. The CDR3 is 15 residues long. V shed 4 bases, J shed 0 bases, and the junction held 1 base outside the gene matches. Germline assignment: CDR1 SGHRS and CDR2 YFSETQ. The data were produced by immunoSEQ multiplex PCR, yet TCRdb's version contains in-frame clones alone and is incomplete. The data hold 45,000 to 55,000 clones, with 80% to 95% observed a single time. The sequence derives from a female donor in good health, enrolled as a control in a pregnancy study. The V gene is TRBV5-1, the J gene TRBJ2-3; 11 bases align to TRBD2. The sequencing here drew on CD4+ T cells from peripheral blood mononuclear cells, taken after pregnancy. The CDR3, as DNA: TGCGCCAGCAGCCGGACTAGCGGGAGCACAGATACGCAGTATTTT. It yields the protein CASSRTSGSTDTQYF.